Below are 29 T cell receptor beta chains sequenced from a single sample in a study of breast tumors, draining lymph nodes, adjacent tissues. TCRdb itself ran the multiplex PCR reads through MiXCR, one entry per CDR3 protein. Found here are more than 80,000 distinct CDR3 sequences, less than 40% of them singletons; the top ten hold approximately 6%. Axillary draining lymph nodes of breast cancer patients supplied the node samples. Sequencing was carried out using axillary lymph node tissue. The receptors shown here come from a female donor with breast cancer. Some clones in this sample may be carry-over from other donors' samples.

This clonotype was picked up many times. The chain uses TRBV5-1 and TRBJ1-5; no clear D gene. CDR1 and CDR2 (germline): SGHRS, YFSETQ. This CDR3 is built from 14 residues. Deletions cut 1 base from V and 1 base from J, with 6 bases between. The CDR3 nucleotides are TGCGCCAGCAGCTTGCGGGCCAGCAATCAGCCCCAGCATTTT. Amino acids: CASSLRASNQPQHF.

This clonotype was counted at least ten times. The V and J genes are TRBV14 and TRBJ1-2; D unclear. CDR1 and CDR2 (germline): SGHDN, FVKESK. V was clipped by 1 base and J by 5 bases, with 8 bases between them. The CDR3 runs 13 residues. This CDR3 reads CASSQAAGYGYTF. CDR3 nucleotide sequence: TGTGCCAGCAGCCAAGCGGCAGGATATGGCTACACCTTC.

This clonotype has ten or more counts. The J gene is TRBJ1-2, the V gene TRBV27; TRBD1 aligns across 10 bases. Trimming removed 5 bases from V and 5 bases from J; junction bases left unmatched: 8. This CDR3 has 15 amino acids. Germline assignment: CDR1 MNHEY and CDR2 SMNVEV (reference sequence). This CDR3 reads CASSRNRDRGYGYTF. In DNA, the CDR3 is TGTGCCAGCAGTCGAAACCGGGACAGGGGATATGGCTACACCTTC.

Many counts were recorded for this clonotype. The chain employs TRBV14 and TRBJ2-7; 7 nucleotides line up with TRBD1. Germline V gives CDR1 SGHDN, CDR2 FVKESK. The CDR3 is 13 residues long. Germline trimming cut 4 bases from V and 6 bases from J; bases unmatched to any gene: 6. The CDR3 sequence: CASSRMTGFEQYF. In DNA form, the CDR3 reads TGTGCCAGCAGCCGAATGACAGGGTTCGAGCAGTACTTC.

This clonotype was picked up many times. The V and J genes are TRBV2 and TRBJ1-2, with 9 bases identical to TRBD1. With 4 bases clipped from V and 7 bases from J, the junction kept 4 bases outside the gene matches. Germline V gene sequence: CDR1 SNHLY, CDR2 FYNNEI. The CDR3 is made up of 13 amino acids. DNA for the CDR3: TGTGCCAGCAGTGTTGGGACAGGGTCTGGCTACACCTTC. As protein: CASSVGTGSGYTF.

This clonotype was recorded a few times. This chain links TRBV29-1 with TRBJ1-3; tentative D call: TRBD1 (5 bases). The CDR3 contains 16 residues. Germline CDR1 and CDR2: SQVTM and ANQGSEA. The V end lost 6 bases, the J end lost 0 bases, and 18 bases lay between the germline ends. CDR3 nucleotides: TGCAGCGTCAATTCCGGGACCGTCGTCTCTGGAAACACCATATATTTT. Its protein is CSVNSGTVVSGNTIYF.

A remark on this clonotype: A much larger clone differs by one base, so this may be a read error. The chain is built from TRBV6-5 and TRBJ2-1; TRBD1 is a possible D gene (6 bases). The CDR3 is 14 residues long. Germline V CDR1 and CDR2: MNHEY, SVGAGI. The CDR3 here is CASSYGQSYNEQSF. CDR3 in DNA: TGTGCCAGCAGTTACGGACAGAGCTACAATGAGCAGTCCTTC.

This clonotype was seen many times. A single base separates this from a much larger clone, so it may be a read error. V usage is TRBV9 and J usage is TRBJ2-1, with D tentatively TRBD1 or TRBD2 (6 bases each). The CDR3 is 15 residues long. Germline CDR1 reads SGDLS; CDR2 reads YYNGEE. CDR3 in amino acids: CASSPTGTSGNEPFF. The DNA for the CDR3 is TGTGCCAGCAGCCCAACAGGGACTTCCGGGAATGAGCCGTTCTTC.

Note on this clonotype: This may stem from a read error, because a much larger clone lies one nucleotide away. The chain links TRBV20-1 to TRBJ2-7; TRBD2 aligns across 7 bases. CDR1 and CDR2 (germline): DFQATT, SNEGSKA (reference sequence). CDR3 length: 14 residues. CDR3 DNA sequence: TGCAGTGCTCTTAACCGGGACTACTCCTCCGAGCAGCACTTC. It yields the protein CSALNRDYSSEQHF.

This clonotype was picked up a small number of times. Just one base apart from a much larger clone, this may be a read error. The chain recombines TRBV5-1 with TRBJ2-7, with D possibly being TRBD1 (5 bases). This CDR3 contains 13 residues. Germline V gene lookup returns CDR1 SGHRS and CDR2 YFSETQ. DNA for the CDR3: TGCGCCAACAGCTTGGCAGGGTACCACGAGCAGTACTTC. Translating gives CANSLAGYHEQYF.

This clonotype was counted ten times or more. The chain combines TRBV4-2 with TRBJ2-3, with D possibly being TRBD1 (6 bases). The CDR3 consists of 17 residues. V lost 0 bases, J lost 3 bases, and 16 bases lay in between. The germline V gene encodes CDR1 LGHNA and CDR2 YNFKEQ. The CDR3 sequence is CASSQDPGQRGTDTQYF. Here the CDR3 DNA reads TGTGCCAGCAGCCAAGATCCAGGACAGAGGGGGACAGATACGCAGTATTTT.

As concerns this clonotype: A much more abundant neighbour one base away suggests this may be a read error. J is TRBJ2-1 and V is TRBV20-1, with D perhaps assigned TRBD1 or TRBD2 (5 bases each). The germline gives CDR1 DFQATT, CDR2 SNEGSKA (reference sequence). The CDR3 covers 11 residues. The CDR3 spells CSAPGRKGQSF. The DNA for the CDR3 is TGCAGTGCTCCAGGGAGAAAAGGGCAGTCCTTC.

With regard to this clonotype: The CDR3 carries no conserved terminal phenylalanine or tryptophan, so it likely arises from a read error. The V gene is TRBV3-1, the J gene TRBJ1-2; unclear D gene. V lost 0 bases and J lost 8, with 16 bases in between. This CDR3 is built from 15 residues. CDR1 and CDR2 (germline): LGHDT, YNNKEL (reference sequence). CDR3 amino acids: CASSQDSAGGRGYTY. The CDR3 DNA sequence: TGTGCCAGCAGCCAAGACTCCGCAGGAGGAAGAGGCTACACCTAC.

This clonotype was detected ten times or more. The CDR3 region is CASSYGVGGGYTF. CDR3 coding DNA: TGTGCCAGCAGTTACGGGGTAGGAGGGGGCTACACCTTC. This sequence joins TRBV6-6 and TRBJ1-2, with unresolved D. V was trimmed by 2 bases and J by 8 bases, leaving 12 bases between them. The germline V gene has CDR1 MNHNY and CDR2 SVGAGI (reference sequence). The length of the CDR3 is 13 residues.

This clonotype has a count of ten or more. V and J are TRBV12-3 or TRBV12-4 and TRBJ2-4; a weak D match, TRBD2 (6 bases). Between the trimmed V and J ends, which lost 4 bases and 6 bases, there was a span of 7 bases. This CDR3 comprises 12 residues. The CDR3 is CASSSSANIQYF. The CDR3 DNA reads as TGTGCCAGCAGTTCTAGCGCAAACATTCAGTACTTC.

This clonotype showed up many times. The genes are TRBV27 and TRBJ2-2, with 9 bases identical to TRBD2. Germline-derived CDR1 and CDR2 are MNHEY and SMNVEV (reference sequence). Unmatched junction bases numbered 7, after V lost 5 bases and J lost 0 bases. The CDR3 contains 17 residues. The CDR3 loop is CASSPRLADANTGELFF. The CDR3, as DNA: TGTGCCAGCAGTCCTCGACTAGCGGACGCGAACACCGGGGAGCTGTTTTTT.

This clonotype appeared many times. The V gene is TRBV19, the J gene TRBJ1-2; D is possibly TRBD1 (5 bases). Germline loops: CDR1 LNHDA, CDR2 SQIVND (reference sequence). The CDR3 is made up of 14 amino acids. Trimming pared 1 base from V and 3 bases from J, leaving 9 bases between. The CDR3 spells CASSIGRDHYGYTF. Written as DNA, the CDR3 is TGTGCCAGTAGTATAGGTCGGGACCACTATGGCTACACCTTC.

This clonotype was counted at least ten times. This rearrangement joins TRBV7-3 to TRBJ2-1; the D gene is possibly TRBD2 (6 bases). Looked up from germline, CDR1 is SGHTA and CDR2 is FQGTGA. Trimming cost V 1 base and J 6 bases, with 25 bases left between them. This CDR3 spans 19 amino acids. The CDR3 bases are TGTGCCAGCAGCTTAAGGCGGGAAGTCGCCCCAATTAGGGCCAATGAGCAGTTCTTC. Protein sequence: CASSLRREVAPIRANEQFF.

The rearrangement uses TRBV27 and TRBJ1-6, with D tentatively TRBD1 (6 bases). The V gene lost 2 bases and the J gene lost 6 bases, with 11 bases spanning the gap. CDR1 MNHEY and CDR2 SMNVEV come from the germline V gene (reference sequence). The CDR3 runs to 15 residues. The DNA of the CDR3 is TGTGCCAGCAGTTTAAGGGCAGGGGTTAATTCACCCCTCCACTTT. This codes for CASSLRAGVNSPLHF.

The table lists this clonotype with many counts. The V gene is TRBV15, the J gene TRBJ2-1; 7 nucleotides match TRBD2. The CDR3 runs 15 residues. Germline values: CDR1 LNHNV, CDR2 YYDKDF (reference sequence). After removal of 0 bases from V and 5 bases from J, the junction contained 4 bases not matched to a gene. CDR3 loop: CATSRDRLADNEQFF. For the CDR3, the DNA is TGTGCCACCAGCAGAGATCGGCTAGCGGACAATGAGCAGTTCTTC.

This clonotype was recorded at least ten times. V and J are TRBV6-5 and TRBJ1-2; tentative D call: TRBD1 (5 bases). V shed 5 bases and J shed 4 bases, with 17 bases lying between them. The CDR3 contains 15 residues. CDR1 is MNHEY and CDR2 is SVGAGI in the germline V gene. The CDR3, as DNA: TGTGCCAGCAGTCCCGCGACGGGGCAAGGCTATGGCTACACCTTC. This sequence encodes CASSPATGQGYGYTF.

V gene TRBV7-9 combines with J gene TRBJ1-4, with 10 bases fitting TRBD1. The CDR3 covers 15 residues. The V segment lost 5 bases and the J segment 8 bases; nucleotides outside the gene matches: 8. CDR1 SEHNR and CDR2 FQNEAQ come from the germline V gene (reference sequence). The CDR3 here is CASSTLTGGREKLFF. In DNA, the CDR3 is TGTGCCAGCAGCACCCTGACAGGGGGCAGAGAAAAACTGTTTTTT.

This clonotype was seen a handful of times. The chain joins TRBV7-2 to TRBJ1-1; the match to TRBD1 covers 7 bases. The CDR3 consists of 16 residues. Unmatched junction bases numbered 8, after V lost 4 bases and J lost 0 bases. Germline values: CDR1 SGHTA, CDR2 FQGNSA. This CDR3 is CASSSTGISMNTEAFF. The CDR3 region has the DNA TGTGCCAGCAGCTCGACAGGGATTTCAATGAACACTGAAGCTTTCTTT.

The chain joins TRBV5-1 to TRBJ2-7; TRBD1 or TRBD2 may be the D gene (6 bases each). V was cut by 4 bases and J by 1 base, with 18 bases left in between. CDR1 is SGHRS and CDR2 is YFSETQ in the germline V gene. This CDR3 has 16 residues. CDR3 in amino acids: CASSQRGGLASYEQYF. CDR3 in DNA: TGCGCCAGCAGCCAACGTGGGGGGCTAGCATCCTACGAGCAGTACTTC. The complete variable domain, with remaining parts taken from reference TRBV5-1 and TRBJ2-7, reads KAGVTQTPRYLIKTRGQQVTLSCSPISGHRSVSWYQQTPGQGLQFLFEYFSETQRNKGNFPGRFSGRQFSNSRSEMNVSTLELGDSALYLCASSQRGGLASYEQYFGPGTRLTVT.

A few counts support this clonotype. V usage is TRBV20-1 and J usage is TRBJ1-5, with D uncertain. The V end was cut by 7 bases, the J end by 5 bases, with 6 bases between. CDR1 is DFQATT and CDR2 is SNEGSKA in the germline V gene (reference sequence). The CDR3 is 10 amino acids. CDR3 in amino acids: CSGVDQPQHF. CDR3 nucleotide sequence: TGCAGTGGTGTAGATCAGCCCCAGCATTTT.

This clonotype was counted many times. The CDR3 sequence: CASSEGTSYIGELFF. The CDR3 DNA sequence: TGTGCCAGCAGCGAGGGGACTAGTTACATCGGGGAGCTGTTTTTT. The chain joins TRBV9 to TRBJ2-2, with TRBD2 matching over 8 bases. Germline assignment: CDR1 SGDLS and CDR2 YYNGEE. J lost 7 bases, V lost 3 bases, and 8 bases had no gene match. This CDR3 comprises 15 residues. Full variable domain (missing parts from reference TRBV9 and TRBJ2-2): DSGVTQTPKHLITATGQRVTLRCSPRSGDLSVYWYQQSLDQGLQFLIQYYNGEERAKGNILERFSAQQFPDLHSELNLSSLELGDSALYFCASSEGTSYIGELFFGEGSRLTVL.

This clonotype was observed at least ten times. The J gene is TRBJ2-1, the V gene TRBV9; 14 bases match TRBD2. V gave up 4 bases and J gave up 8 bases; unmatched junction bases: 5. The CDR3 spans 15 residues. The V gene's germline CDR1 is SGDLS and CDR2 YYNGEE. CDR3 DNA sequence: TGTGCCAGCAGCTCCCGACTAGCGGGAGGGGATGAGCAGTTCTTC. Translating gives CASSSRLAGGDEQFF.

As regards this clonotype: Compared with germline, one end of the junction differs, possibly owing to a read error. Here the CDR3 DNA reads TGTGCCAGCGCTCCGGGACAGGCCTACTCTGGAAGCACCATATATTTT. Amino acids: CASAPGQAYSGSTIYF. This sequence joins TRBV2 and TRBJ1-3, with TRBD1 matching 8 bases. Germline CDR1 reads SNHLY; CDR2 reads FYNNEI. The CDR3 is made up of 16 amino acids.

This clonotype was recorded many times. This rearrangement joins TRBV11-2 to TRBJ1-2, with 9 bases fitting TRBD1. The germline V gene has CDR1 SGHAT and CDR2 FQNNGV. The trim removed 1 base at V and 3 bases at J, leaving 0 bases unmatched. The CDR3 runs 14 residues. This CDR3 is CASSLGDRDYGYTF. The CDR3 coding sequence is TGTGCCAGCAGCTTAGGGGACAGGGACTATGGCTACACCTTC.